Each of the 31 T cell receptor beta chains below was sequenced from the same sample in a study of T cells in Graves' hyperthyroidism and ophthalmopathy. Authors of the study amplified TCR beta CDR3 regions from RNA transcripts. During a first-round RT-PCR of the TCR CDR3, the HTBI primer set was used. TCRdb recomputed calls from the multiplex PCR reads with MiXCR, one row per CDR3 protein. The sample lists tens of thousands of distinct CDR3 sequences; 45% to 65% were seen once. Sequencing was performed on peripheral blood or thyroid tissue (not recorded which). These receptors were obtained from a man in his late teens or twenties with Graves' hyperthyroidism.

This clonotype was counted between two and nine times. The chain couples TRBV7-9 to TRBJ1-6; 11 nucleotides agree with TRBD1. The CDR3 runs to 14 residues. V shed 6 bases and J 9 bases; nucleotides not matched to a gene: 4. Germline CDR1 is SEHNR and CDR2 is FQNEAQ (reference sequence). CDR3 sequence reads: CASSSGTGGSPLHF. For the CDR3, the DNA is TGTGCCAGCAGTTCCGGGACAGGGGGTTCACCCCTCCACTTT.

The chain combines TRBV7-3 with TRBJ1-2, with 8 bases matching TRBD1. This CDR3 has 16 residues. Trimming removed 2 bases from V and 7 bases from J; junction bases left unmatched: 12. The germline gives CDR1 SGHTA, CDR2 FQGTGA. DNA of the CDR3: TGTGCCAGCAGCTTAGGATCCCAGGGGGCGCAGTCTGGCTACACCTTC. Its translation: CASSLGSQGAQSGYTF.

The chain is built from TRBV6-5 and TRBJ1-1; D remains ambiguous. The V and J ends lost 5 bases and 6 bases respectively, with 7 bases between them. Germline CDR1 is MNHEY and CDR2 is SVGAGI. CDR3 length: 11 residues. CDR3 sequence reads: CASSEQAEAFF. The CDR3 DNA is TGTGCCAGCAGTGAACAAGCTGAAGCTTTCTTT.

The V gene is TRBV29-1, the J gene TRBJ2-6; 11 bases are a match to TRBD2. The CDR3 is 20 residues long. CDR1 and CDR2 from the germline V gene are SQVTM and ANQGSEA. With V trimmed by 6 bases and J by 0 bases, 16 bases remained unmatched. The CDR3 coding sequence is TGCAGCGTACCAAAGCGGGGGGGACTAGCGGATCCCTCTGGGGCCAACGTCCTGACTTTC. This codes for CSVPKRGGLADPSGANVLTF.

Points on this clonotype: This CDR3 is missing its conserved last phenylalanine or tryptophan, likely due to a read error. Because the CDR3's place on the DNA is in doubt, the DNA is left out and the CDR3 is given as listed by TCRdb. The chain joins TRBV7-9 to TRBJ1-1. Germline V gene data show CDR1 as SEHNR and CDR2 as FQNEAQ (reference sequence). The CDR3 is 15 amino acids in total, end residues counted. The chain's CDR3 is CASSFSEALDTEALL.

This clonotype was seen many times. The rearrangement joins TRBV6-1 to TRBJ1-1; tentative D call: TRBD1 (6 bases). With 7 bases removed from V and 1 base from J, the gap between germline ends came to 10 bases. CDR1 MNHNS and CDR2 SASEGT come from the germline V gene. The CDR3 contains 13 residues. The CDR3 loop reads CASKTGGNTEAFF. The CDR3, as DNA: TGTGCCAGCAAGACAGGAGGGAACACTGAAGCTTTCTTT.

Turning to this clonotype: The CDR3 does not close with the conserved phenylalanine or tryptophan, likely indicating a read error. The chain has TRBV20-1 and TRBJ2-2, with unresolved D. This CDR3 spans 13 amino acids. The germline gives CDR1 DFQATT, CDR2 SNEGSKA (reference sequence). Trimming removed 6 bases at V and 3 bases at J, with 11 bases between. The CDR3 sequence is CSARTGDTGELFL. CDR3 DNA: TGCAGTGCCCGAACTGGGGACACCGGGGAGCTGTTTCTT.

This clonotype was seen many times. The V call is TRBV20-1, the J call TRBJ2-7, with 10 bases aligning to TRBD2. V dropped 5 bases and J dropped 3; count of bases not matched to a gene: 7. CDR3 length equals 14 residues. CDR1 is DFQATT, CDR2 SNEGSKA, per germline (reference sequence). The CDR3 is CSARGLADHYEQYF. The CDR3 bases are TGCAGTGCTCGAGGACTAGCGGACCACTACGAGCAGTACTTC.

This clonotype was detected ten times or more. V is TRBV29-1 and J is TRBJ2-7; no reliable D call. From germline, CDR1 is SQVTM and CDR2 ANQGSEA. V was trimmed by 5 bases and J by 6 bases, leaving 14 bases between them. This CDR3 comprises 12 residues. CDR3 in amino acids: CSVLISTVEQYF. The CDR3 coding sequence is TGCAGCGTTCTCATTAGTACGGTCGAGCAGTACTTC.

V is TRBV29-1 and J is TRBJ1-5, with D uncertain. The germline V gene encodes CDR1 SQVTM and CDR2 ANQGSEA. The V gene lost 4 bases and the J gene lost 1 base, with 14 bases spanning the gap. This CDR3 contains 15 residues. CDR3: CSVAVRSGSNQPQHF. The CDR3 DNA is TGCAGCGTTGCCGTTAGGTCTGGGAGCAATCAGCCCCAGCATTTT.

The genes are TRBV10-3 and TRBJ2-7, with D unclear. The CDR3 extends over 13 amino acids. V lost 4 bases to trimming and J lost 6 bases, with 13 bases between them. The germline gives CDR1 ENHRY, CDR2 SYGVKD. In DNA form, the CDR3 reads TGTGCCATCAGTGCTGAGGCTCCGATCGAGCAGTACTTC. This codes for CAISAEAPIEQYF.

This clonotype was counted once. V and J are TRBV5-1 and TRBJ2-7; maybe TRBD1 (6 bases). Per germline, CDR1 SGHRS and CDR2 YFSETQ. V lost 4 bases and J 3 bases, leaving 11 bases between the germline ends. This CDR3 spans 13 amino acids. The CDR3 reads CASSLTGNYEQYF. The CDR3 nucleotides read TGCGCCAGCAGCCTTACAGGGAACTACGAGCAGTACTTC.

This clonotype occurred a few times. The chain is built from TRBV29-1 and TRBJ1-2; D possibly corresponds to TRBD1 (6 bases). Trimming cost V 8 bases and J 8 bases, with 21 bases left between them. CDR3 length: 13 residues. The germline gives CDR1 SQVTM, CDR2 ANQGSEA. The CDR3 sequence is CSFQQGDADGYTF. The CDR3, as DNA: TGCAGCTTCCAACAGGGCGACGCTGACGGCTACACCTTC.

J is TRBJ1-5 and V is TRBV15; D is undetermined. Germline V gives CDR1 LNHNV, CDR2 YYDKDF (reference sequence). This CDR3 region has 13 residues. V lost 8 bases and J 1 base, leaving 9 bases between the germline ends. The CDR3 is CATAEGSNQPQHF. The CDR3 nucleotides read TGTGCCACCGCGGAAGGGAGCAATCAGCCCCAGCATTTT.

With respect to this clonotype: No conserved phenylalanine or tryptophan is present at the end of the CDR3, so a read error is the likely explanation. J is TRBJ2-5 and V is TRBV7-6, with D hard to call. The CDR3 length is 12 residues. The germline V gene has CDR1 SGHVS and CDR2 FNYEAQ. The CDR3 sequence: CANSPHQETQYL. CDR3 in DNA: TGTGCCAACAGCCCCCATCAAGAGACCCAGTACCTC.

The CDR3 nucleotides are TGTGCCAGCAGCTTACGTCTCTTCTATGGCTACACCTTC. Protein sequence: CASSLRLFYGYTF. The V call is TRBV5-5, the J call TRBJ1-2; D gene uncertain. Trimming removed 2 bases at V and 4 bases at J, with 9 bases between. This CDR3 is built from 13 residues. The germline CDR1 and CDR2 sequences are SGHKS and YYEKEE (reference sequence).

The J gene is TRBJ1-3, the V gene TRBV10-3, with D unclear. V was cut by 2 bases and J by 1 base, with 9 bases left in between. CDR3 size: 15 residues. Germline V gives CDR1 ENHRY, CDR2 SYGVKD. The CDR3 DNA reads as TGTGCCATCAGTGAGATTGTAGCGTCTGGAAACACCATATATTTT. Translating it yields CAISEIVASGNTIYF.

The chain joins TRBV20-1 to TRBJ1-2; a possible D gene is TRBD1 (5 bases). There are 11 residues in the CDR3. V dropped 5 bases and J dropped 5 bases, with 9 bases sitting between them. Germline CDR1 DFQATT, CDR2 SNEGSKA (reference sequence). In DNA form, the CDR3 reads TGCAGTGCTGGACACTCATATGGCTACACCTTC. Protein sequence: CSAGHSYGYTF.

This clonotype appeared many times. The genes are TRBV10-3 and TRBJ2-3; maybe TRBD1 (6 bases). Germline CDR1 is ENHRY and CDR2 is SYGVKD. CDR3 length: 13 amino acids. With 6 bases removed from V and 5 bases from J, the gap between germline ends came to 12 bases. CDR3 protein: CAISSLDRDTQYF. For the CDR3, the DNA is TGTGCCATCAGCTCCTTGGACAGAGATACGCAGTATTTT.

This clonotype was detected many times. This chain links TRBV28 with TRBJ1-5, with 8 bases fitting TRBD1. V shed 6 bases and J 6 bases; nucleotides not matched to a gene: 7. The germline CDR1 and CDR2 sequences are MDHEN and SYDVKM. This CDR3 is 14 amino acids long. CDR3: CASRYDRGGQPQHF. The DNA of the CDR3 is TGTGCCAGCAGATATGACAGGGGTGGTCAGCCCCAGCATTTT.

This clonotype was seen at least ten times. The V call is TRBV7-3, the J call TRBJ2-3, with D maybe TRBD1 (6 bases). The V and J ends lost 6 bases and 2 bases respectively, with 9 bases between them. Germline V gives CDR1 SGHTA, CDR2 FQGTGA. This CDR3 spans 13 amino acids. The chain's CDR3 is CASSGQLTDTQYF. The DNA for the CDR3 is TGTGCCAGCAGTGGACAGCTCACAGATACGCAGTATTTT.

The V gene is TRBV12-3 or TRBV12-4, the J gene TRBJ2-6, with D possibly matching TRBD2 (5 bases). This CDR3 contains 16 residues. V lost 4 bases and J 8 bases, leaving 18 bases between the germline ends. In DNA form, the CDR3 reads TGTGCCAGCAGTTGGGGAGCCCTCCGACTAACCAACGTCCTGACTTTC. It specifies CASSWGALRLTNVLTF.

This clonotype was found a few times. The junction departs from the called germline gene at one end, perhaps through a read error. Here the CDR3 reads CASSDLETQYF. Written as DNA, the CDR3 is TGTGCCAGCAGTGATTTAGAGACCCAGTACTTC. This chain joins TRBV24-1 and TRBJ2-5; D unclear. The CDR3 length is 11 residues. Germline V gives CDR1 KGHDR, CDR2 SFDVKD.

J is TRBJ1-2 and V is TRBV6-6; D unclear. Deletions cut 0 bases from V and 4 bases from J, with 0 bases between. In germline, CDR1 is MNHNY, CDR2 SVGAGI (reference sequence). This CDR3 has 11 amino acids. Here the CDR3 DNA reads TGTGCCAGCAGTTACTCCTATGGCTACACCTTC. Its protein product is CASSYSYGYTF.

The chain combines TRBV7-2 with TRBJ2-7; 10 bases line up with TRBD1. Germline V CDR1 and CDR2: SGHTA, FQGNSA. Losses at the gene ends were 6 bases for V and 5 bases for J; bases not matched to a gene: 7. There are 14 residues in the CDR3. The CDR3 here is CASSFGTGDHEQYF. As DNA, the CDR3 is TGTGCCAGCAGTTTCGGGACAGGGGACCACGAGCAGTACTTC.

As to this clonotype: A single base separates this from a much larger clone, so it may be a read error. The chain combines TRBV28 with TRBJ1-5; D not resolved. In germline, CDR1 is MDHEN, CDR2 SYDVKM. The CDR3 length is 12 residues. CDR3 residues: CDSSLRRQPQHF. CDR3 sequence (DNA): TGTGACAGCAGTCTAAGGAGGCAGCCCCAGCATTTT. Supplemented by reference TRBV28 and TRBJ1-5, the full variable domain reads DVKVTQSSRYLVKRTGEKVFLECVQDMDHENMFWYRQDPGLGLRLIYFSYDVKMKEKGDIPEGYSVSREKKERFSLILESASTNQTSMYLCDSSLRRQPQHFGDGTRLSIL.

The chain uses TRBV29-1 and TRBJ2-7; tentative D call: TRBD2 (6 bases). Germline V gene lookup returns CDR1 SQVTM and CDR2 ANQGSEA. V lost 7 bases to trimming and J lost 7 bases, with 26 bases between them. The CDR3 has 15 amino acids. The CDR3 spells CSGKRGGFGSSEQYF. The CDR3 DNA follows: TGCAGCGGGAAACGTGGTGGGTTCGGGAGTAGTGAGCAGTACTTC.

This clonotype was seen a handful of times. The rearrangement joins TRBV5-1 to TRBJ2-7, with TRBD1 matching over 11 bases. CDR1 is SGHRS and CDR2 is YFSETQ in the germline V gene. Trimming cost V 4 bases and J 4 bases; bases outside gene matches: 4. The length of the CDR3 is 14 residues. CDR3 sequence reads: CASSPGTGGYEQYF. CDR3 sequence (DNA): TGCGCCAGCAGCCCTGGGACAGGGGGTTACGAGCAGTACTTC.

This clonotype was seen ten or more times. This chain uses TRBV15 with TRBJ2-3, with D unresolved. The germline V and J ends were trimmed by 1 base and 0 bases, with 11 bases remaining between them. The CDR3 contains 16 residues. The germline CDR1 and CDR2 sequences are LNHNV and YYDKDF (reference sequence). This CDR3 reads CATSRVGRVSTDTQYF. CDR3 sequence (DNA): TGTGCCACCAGCAGAGTAGGTCGGGTTAGCACAGATACGCAGTATTTT.

This clonotype came up many times. The chain combines TRBV27 with TRBJ1-5, with D tentatively TRBD1 (5 bases). CDR1 is MNHEY and CDR2 is SMNVEV in the germline V gene (reference sequence). V was cut by 1 base and J by 0 bases, with 7 bases left in between. This CDR3 has 15 amino acids. DNA of the CDR3: TGTGCCAGCAGTTTATACAGGAATAGCAATCAGCCCCAGCATTTT. It is translated as CASSLYRNSNQPQHF.

V is TRBV29-1 and J is TRBJ1-2, with 10 bases matching TRBD1. V was clipped by 2 bases and J by 2 bases; unmatched bases: 2. Germline assignment: CDR1 SQVTM and CDR2 ANQGSEA. The CDR3 length is 14 residues. CDR3 DNA: TGCAGCGTTGAATCGGGACAGGGGAACTATGGCTACACCTTC. Protein: CSVESGQGNYGYTF.